Following are 21 T cell receptor beta chains from one sample sequenced in a study of shared clonotypes between healthy human individuals. Libraries were prepared by immunoSEQ multiplex PCR; TCRdb keeps only in-frame clonotypes and omits some of them. The table records about half a million clones, approximately 82% of them present only once. The sequenced sample consisted of PBMCs. These receptors all come from a woman between 35 and 50 years old in good health. Some clones in this sample may be carry-over from other donors' samples.

The chain joins TRBV19 to TRBJ1-1; D not certain. There are 12 residues in the CDR3. The V end lost 7 bases, the J end lost 1 base, and 7 bases lay between the germline ends. CDR1 and CDR2 (germline): LNHDA, SQIVND (reference sequence). The CDR3 coding sequence is TGTGCCAGTACCCTCGGGAACACTGAAGCTTTCTTT. It is translated as CASTLGNTEAFF.

V and J are TRBV5-1 and TRBJ2-1; D uncertain. The germline V gene encodes CDR1 SGHRS and CDR2 YFSETQ. This CDR3 is 13 amino acids long. V shed 3 bases and J shed 4 bases, with 8 bases lying between them. CDR3 residues: CASSSTAYNEQFF. In DNA form, the CDR3 reads TGCGCCAGCAGCTCTACAGCGTACAATGAGCAGTTCTTC.

The rearrangement uses TRBV5-8 and TRBJ1-5; no definite D call. The CDR3 has 14 residues. The V and J ends lost 0 bases and 0 bases respectively, with 4 bases between them. Germline V gene lookup returns CDR1 SGHTS and CDR2 YDEGEE. The CDR3 spells CASSLVHSNQPQHF. The CDR3 DNA sequence: TGTGCCAGCAGCTTGGTCCATAGCAATCAGCCCCAGCATTTT.

In this sample, this clone turned up once. Distinct nucleotide sequences in the sample also encode this CDR3. V usage is TRBV6-5 and J usage is TRBJ2-7; D is undetermined. The CDR3 length is 14 residues. Germline assignment: CDR1 MNHEY and CDR2 SVGAGI. V gave up 5 bases and J gave up 4 bases, with 15 bases separating them. The CDR3 DNA follows: TGTGCCAGCAGTCCGACGGGTGGCCTTTACGAGCAGTACTTC. Its translation: CASSPTGGLYEQYF.

The rearrangement joins TRBV2 to TRBJ2-3; 10 bases fit TRBD2. Germline-derived CDR1 and CDR2 are SNHLY and FYNNEI. This CDR3 is 12 amino acids long. V shed 7 bases, J shed 6 bases, and the junction held 1 base outside the gene matches. CDR3 sequence (DNA): TGTGCCAGCAAGCGGGAGGGTGATACGCAGTATTTT. Its protein product is CASKREGDTQYF. Variable domain in full (rest from reference TRBV2 and TRBJ2-3): EPEVTQTPSHQVTQMGQEVILRCVPISNHLYFYWYRQILGQKVEFLVSFYNNEISEKSEIFDDQFSVERPDGSNFTLKIRSTKLEDSAMYFCASKREGDTQYFGPGTRLTVL.

The chain combines TRBV9 with TRBJ2-1, with 15 positions matching TRBD2. Germline V gene lookup returns CDR1 SGDLS and CDR2 YYNGEE. The CDR3 extends over 18 amino acids. Unmatched junction bases numbered 6, after V lost 0 bases and J lost 5 bases. The CDR3 coding sequence is TGTGCCAGCAGCGTAGTGCCGGGACTAGCGGGAGGAGACAATGAGCAGTTCTTC. It translates to CASSVVPGLAGGDNEQFF.

Notes on this clone: A single base is all that separates this from a far larger clone, so a read error is likely. The sample carries other DNA sequences with the same CDR3. The chain is built from TRBV6-1 and TRBJ1-2; possible D gene TRBD1, 5 bases. CDR1 is MNHNS, CDR2 SASEGT, per germline. V was pared by 3 bases and J by 4 bases, with 9 bases between. The CDR3 is 13 residues long. The CDR3 here is CASSEQGIYGYTF. CDR3 sequence (DNA): TGTGCCAGCAGTGAGCAGGGTATCTATGGCTACACCTTC.

The chain carries TRBV27 and TRBJ2-1; no firm D call. Germline CDR1 is MNHEY and CDR2 is SMNVEV (reference sequence). V was clipped by 2 bases and J by 14 bases, with 13 bases between them. CDR3 length: 12 residues. The CDR3 coding sequence is TGTGCCAGCAGTTTACAAGGGTCAAGGGAGTTCTTC. It encodes CASSLQGSREFF.

The V and J genes are TRBV11-1 and TRBJ2-7; 8 bases match TRBD2. Germline-derived CDR1 and CDR2 are SGHAT and FQDESV (reference sequence). V trimming: 5 bases; J trimming: 2 bases; junction bases outside the gene matches: 11. This CDR3 spans 16 amino acids. CDR3 DNA: TGTGCCAGCAGCCCCCAGCGGGGGACGAGTACCTACGAGCAGTACTTC. It translates to CASSPQRGTSTYEQYF.

The chain recombines TRBV7-9 with TRBJ2-2; the D gene is possibly TRBD1 (6 bases). V shed 1 base and J shed 6 bases, with 9 bases lying between them. The CDR3 contains 14 residues. Germline CDR1 is SEHNR and CDR2 is FQNEAQ (reference sequence). The CDR3 sequence: CASSLVTGPGELFF. In DNA, the CDR3 is TGTGCCAGCAGCTTAGTTACAGGGCCCGGGGAGCTGTTTTTT.

The DNA of the CDR3 is TGTGCCTGGAGTGTACGGGCGGGAGTGGGGGAGACCCAGTACTTC. It codes for CAWSVRAGVGETQYF. The chain links TRBV30 to TRBJ2-5; 7 nucleotides line up with TRBD2. V shed 0 bases and J 5 bases; nucleotides not matched to a gene: 9. Germline CDR1 is GTSNPN and CDR2 is SVGIG (reference sequence). The CDR3 is 15 residues long.

This clone occurred a few times. The chain employs TRBV6-5 and TRBJ1-1; possible D gene TRBD1, 6 bases. Deletions cut 10 bases from V and 4 bases from J, with 19 bases between. CDR1 is MNHEY and CDR2 is SVGAGI in the germline V gene. The length of the CDR3 is 14 residues. The CDR3 reads CAIRSLKGGTEAFF. The CDR3 DNA reads TGTGCCATCCGGTCTCTCAAGGGGGGCACTGAAGCTTTCTTT.

The gene calls are TRBV5-3 and TRBJ2-7; TRBD2 matches 11 bases. TRBV5-3 is an open reading frame, and its role is uncertain. The trim removed 2 bases at V and 0 bases at J, leaving 1 base unmatched. The CDR3 totals 15 residues. This CDR3 reads CARSFGTSGSYEQYF. The CDR3 nucleotides read TGTGCCAGAAGCTTCGGGACTAGCGGCTCCTACGAGCAGTACTTC.

This chain uses TRBV6-1 with TRBJ2-7; TRBD2 matches 10 bases. V dropped 2 bases and J dropped 6; count of bases not matched to a gene: 13. The germline CDR1 and CDR2 sequences are MNHNS and SASEGT. This CDR3 contains 17 residues. The CDR3 protein is CASSEIPGAGGPVEQYF. The CDR3 DNA sequence: TGTGCCAGCAGTGAAATTCCGGGAGCGGGAGGGCCGGTCGAGCAGTACTTC.

The sample holds a few counts of this clone. V and J are TRBV28 and TRBJ1-1, with D hard to call. Trimming pared 3 bases from V and 4 bases from J, leaving 3 bases between. The germline CDR1 and CDR2 sequences are MDHEN and SYDVKM. This CDR3 comprises 11 residues. The CDR3 spells CASSLGTEAFF. The CDR3 DNA follows: TGTGCCAGCAGTTTGGGCACTGAAGCTTTCTTT.

The V gene is TRBV5-1, the J gene TRBJ2-4, with 11 bases aligning to TRBD1. This CDR3 spans 14 amino acids. The V segment lost 5 bases and the J segment 8 bases; nucleotides outside the gene matches: 6. Germline lookup yields CDR1 SGHRS and CDR2 YFSETQ. CDR3 amino acids: CASRRTGGADIQYF. The DNA for the CDR3 is TGCGCCAGCAGACGGACAGGGGGCGCAGACATTCAGTACTTC.

J is TRBJ1-2 and V is TRBV4-1; the D is unclear. With 6 bases removed from V and 8 bases from J, the gap between germline ends came to 19 bases. From germline, CDR1 is MGHRA and CDR2 YSYEKL. This CDR3 is 14 amino acids long. CDR3: CASRNSAGTRGYTF. The CDR3 DNA follows: TGCGCCAGCAGGAACTCGGCGGGCACTAGAGGCTACACCTTC.

CDR3 in DNA: TGCGCCAGCAGTGATAGCGCAAGCTCCTACAATGAGCAGTTCTTC. Encoded protein: CASSDSASSYNEQFF. V is TRBV10-1 and J is TRBJ2-1; D may be TRBD2 (5 bases). Trimming shortened V by 3 bases and J by 0 bases, and 9 bases separated the two germline ends. The germline V gene encodes CDR1 WNHNN and CDR2 SYGVQD (reference sequence). The CDR3 has 15 residues.

The chain carries TRBV12-5 and TRBJ2-1; the match to TRBD2 covers 8 bases. After removal of 6 bases from V and 5 bases from J, the junction contained 12 bases not matched to a gene. Germline V gene data show CDR1 as LGHNT and CDR2 as FRNRAP. This CDR3 has 16 amino acids. CDR3 in DNA: TGTGCTAGTGGGAACTCTGGCGGGAGGCAAAACAATGAGCAGTTCTTC. It is translated as CASGNSGGRQNNEQFF.

This chain connects TRBV10-3 to TRBJ2-5, with TRBD2 matching over 10 bases. V was pared by 9 bases and J by 4 bases, with 5 bases of the junction left unmatched. The CDR3 has 13 amino acids. Germline CDR1 ENHRY, CDR2 SYGVKD. CDR3 DNA: TGTGCCATTAGCGGGAGGACCGGAGAGACCCAGTACTTC. Amino acids: CAISGRTGETQYF.

The count of this clone is one. V gene TRBV12-5 combines with J gene TRBJ1-5, with TRBD1 as a possible D gene (6 bases). Trimming took 0 bases from V and 6 from J, leaving 18 bases between them. The CDR3 has 17 amino acids. Germline V gene data show CDR1 as LGHNT and CDR2 as FRNRAP. The CDR3 DNA reads as TGTGCTAGTGGTTTGGTACGAGTGGGGGGGCACGGTCAGCCCCAGCATTTT. Residues: CASGLVRVGGHGQPQHF. The full variable domain, its missing parts supplied by reference TRBV12-5 and TRBJ1-5, is DARVTQTPRHKVTEMGQEVTMRCQPILGHNTVFWYRQTMMQGLELLAYFRNRAPLDDSGMPKDRFSAEMPDATLATLKIQPSEPRDSAVYFCASGLVRVGGHGQPQHFGDGTRLSIL.